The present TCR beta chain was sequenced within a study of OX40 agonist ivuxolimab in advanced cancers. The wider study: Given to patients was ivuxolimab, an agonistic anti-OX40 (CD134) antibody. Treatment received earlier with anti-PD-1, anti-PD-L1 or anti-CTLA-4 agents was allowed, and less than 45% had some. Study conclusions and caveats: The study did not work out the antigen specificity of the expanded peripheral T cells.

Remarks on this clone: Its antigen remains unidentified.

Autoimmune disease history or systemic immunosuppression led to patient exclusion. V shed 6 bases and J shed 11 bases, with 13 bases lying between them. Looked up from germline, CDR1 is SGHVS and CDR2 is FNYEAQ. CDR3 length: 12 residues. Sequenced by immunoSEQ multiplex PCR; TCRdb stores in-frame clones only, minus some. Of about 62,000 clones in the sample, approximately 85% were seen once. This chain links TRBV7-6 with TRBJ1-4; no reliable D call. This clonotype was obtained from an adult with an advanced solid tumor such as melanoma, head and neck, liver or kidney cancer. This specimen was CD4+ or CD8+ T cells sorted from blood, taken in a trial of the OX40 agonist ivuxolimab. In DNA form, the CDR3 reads TGTGCCAGCAGTCACCCCATGGGGAAACTGTTTTTT. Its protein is CASSHPMGKLFF.